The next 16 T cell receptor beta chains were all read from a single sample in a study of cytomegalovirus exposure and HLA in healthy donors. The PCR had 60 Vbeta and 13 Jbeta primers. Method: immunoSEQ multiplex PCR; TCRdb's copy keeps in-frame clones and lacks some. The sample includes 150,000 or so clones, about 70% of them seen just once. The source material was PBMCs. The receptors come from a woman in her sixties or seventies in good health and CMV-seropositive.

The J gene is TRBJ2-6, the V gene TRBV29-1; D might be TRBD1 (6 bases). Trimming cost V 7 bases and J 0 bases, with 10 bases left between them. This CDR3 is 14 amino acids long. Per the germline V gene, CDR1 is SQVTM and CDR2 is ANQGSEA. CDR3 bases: TGCAGCGCCAAACAGGGCTCTGGGGCCAACGTCCTGACTTTC. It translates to CSAKQGSGANVLTF.

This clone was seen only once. The CDR3 reads CASSSGTSGNEQFF. Here the CDR3 DNA reads TGTGCCAGCTCATCGGGGACTAGCGGGAATGAGCAGTTCTTC. The rearrangement uses TRBV18 and TRBJ2-1, with 12 bases fitting TRBD2. The V gene's germline CDR1 is KGHSH and CDR2 LQKENI. Trimming at V came to 5 bases and at J to 7 bases, leaving 3 bases not matched to a gene. The length of the CDR3 is 14 residues.

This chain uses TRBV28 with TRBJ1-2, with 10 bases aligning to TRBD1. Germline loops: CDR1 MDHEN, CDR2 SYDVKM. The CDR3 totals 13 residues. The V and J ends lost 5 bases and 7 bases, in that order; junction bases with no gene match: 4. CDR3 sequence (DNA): TGTGCCAGCAGTCTGACAGGGGGCCTTGGCTACACCTTC. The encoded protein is CASSLTGGLGYTF.

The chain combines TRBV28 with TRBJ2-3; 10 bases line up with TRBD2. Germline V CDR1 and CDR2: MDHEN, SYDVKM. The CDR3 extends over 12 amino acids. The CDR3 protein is CSSSGRTDTQYF. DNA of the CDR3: TGTTCGTCTAGCGGGAGAACAGATACGCAGTATTTT.

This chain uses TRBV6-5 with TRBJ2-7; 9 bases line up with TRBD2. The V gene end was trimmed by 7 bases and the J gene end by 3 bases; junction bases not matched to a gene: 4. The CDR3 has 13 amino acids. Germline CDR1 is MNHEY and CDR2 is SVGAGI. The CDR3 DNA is TGTGCCAGCACGGCTAGCGGGATCTACGAGCAGTACTTC. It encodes CASTASGIYEQYF.

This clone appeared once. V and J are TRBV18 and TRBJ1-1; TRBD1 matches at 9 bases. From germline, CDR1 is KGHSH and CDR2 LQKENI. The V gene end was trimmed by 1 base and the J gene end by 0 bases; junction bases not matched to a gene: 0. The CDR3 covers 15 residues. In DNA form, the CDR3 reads TGTGCCAGCTCACCACGGGACAGGGTGAACACTGAAGCTTTCTTT. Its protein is CASSPRDRVNTEAFF.

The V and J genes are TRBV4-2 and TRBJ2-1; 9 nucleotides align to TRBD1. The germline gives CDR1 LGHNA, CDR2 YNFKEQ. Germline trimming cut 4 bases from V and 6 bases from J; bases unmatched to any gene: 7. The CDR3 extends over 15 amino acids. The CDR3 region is CASSPGQGVGNEQFF. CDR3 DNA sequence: TGTGCCAGCAGCCCGGGACAGGGTGTTGGCAATGAGCAGTTCTTC.

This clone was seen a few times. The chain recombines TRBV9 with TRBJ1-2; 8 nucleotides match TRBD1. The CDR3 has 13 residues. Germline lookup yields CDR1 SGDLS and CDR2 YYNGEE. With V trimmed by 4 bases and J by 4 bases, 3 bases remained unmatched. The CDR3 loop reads CASSPGGSYGYTF. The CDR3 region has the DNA TGTGCCAGCAGCCCAGGGGGCAGCTATGGCTACACCTTC.

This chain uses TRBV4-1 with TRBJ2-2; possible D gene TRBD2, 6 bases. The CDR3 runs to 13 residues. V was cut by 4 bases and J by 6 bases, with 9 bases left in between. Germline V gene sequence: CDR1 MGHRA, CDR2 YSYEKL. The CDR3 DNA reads TGCGCCAGCAGCCGGTGGAGGGCCGGGGAGCTGTTTTTT. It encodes CASSRWRAGELFF.

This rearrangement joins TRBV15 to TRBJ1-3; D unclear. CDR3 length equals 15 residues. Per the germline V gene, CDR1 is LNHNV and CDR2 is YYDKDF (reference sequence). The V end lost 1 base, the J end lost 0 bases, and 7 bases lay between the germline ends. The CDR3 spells CATSRGGYSGNTIYF. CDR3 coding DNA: TGTGCCACCAGCAGAGGAGGATACTCTGGAAACACCATATATTTT.

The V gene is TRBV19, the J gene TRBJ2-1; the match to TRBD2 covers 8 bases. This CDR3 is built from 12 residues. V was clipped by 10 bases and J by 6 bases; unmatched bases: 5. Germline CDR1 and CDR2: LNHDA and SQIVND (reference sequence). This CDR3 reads CATLAGFNEQFF. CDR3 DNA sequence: TGTGCCACCTTAGCGGGATTCAATGAGCAGTTCTTC.

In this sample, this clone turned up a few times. In DNA, the CDR3 is TGTGCCAGCAGCCCGACAGGGAGCTATGGCTACACCTTC. Its translation is CASSPTGSYGYTF. This sequence joins TRBV7-9 and TRBJ1-2; TRBD1 matches 7 bases. The germline V gene encodes CDR1 SEHNR and CDR2 FQNEAQ (reference sequence). The CDR3 spans 13 residues. The V gene end was trimmed by 5 bases and the J gene end by 4 bases; junction bases not matched to a gene: 4.

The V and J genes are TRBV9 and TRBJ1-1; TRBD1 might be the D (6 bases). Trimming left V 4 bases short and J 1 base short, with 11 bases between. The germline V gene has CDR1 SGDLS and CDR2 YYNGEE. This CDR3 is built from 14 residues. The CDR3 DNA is TGTGCCAGCAGCTCCGGACAGAAGAACACTGAAGCTTTCTTT. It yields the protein CASSSGQKNTEAFF.

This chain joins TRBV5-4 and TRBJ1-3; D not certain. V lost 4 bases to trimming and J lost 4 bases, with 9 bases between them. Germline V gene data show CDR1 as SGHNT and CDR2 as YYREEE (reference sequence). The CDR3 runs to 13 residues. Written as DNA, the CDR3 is TGTGCCAGCAGCCTCCAGGTGGGAAACACCATATATTTT. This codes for CASSLQVGNTIYF.

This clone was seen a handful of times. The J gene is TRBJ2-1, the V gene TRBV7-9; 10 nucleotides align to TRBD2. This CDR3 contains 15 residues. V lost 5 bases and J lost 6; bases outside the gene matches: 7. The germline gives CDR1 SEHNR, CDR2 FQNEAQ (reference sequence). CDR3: CASSLRAGGPNEQFF. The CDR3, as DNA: TGTGCCAGCAGCCTAAGAGCGGGAGGGCCCAATGAGCAGTTCTTC. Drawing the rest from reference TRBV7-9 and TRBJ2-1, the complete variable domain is DTGVSQNPRHKITKRGQNVTFRCDPISEHNRLYWYRQTLGQGPEFLTYFQNEAQLEKSRLLSDRFSAERPKGSFSTLEIQRTEQGDSAMYLCASSLRAGGPNEQFFGPGTRLTVL.

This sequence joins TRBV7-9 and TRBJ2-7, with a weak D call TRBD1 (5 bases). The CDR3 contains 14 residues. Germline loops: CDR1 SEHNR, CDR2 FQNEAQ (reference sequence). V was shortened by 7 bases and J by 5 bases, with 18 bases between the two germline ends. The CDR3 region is CASTREGAKDEQYF. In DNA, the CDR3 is TGTGCCAGCACCAGGGAAGGGGCGAAGGACGAGCAGTACTTC.